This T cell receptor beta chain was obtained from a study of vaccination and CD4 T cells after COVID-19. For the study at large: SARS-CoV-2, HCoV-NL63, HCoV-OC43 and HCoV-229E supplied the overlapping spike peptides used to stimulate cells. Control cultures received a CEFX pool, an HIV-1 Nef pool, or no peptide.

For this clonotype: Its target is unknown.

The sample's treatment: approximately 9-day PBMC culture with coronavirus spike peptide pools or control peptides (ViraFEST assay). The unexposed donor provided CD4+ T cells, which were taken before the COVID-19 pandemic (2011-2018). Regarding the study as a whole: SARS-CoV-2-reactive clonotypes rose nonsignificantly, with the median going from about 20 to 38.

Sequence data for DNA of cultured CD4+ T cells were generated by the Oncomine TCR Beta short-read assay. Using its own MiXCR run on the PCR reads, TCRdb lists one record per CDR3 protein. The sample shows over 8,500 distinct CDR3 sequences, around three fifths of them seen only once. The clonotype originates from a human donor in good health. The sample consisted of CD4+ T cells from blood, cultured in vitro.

CDR3 nucleotide sequence: TGTGCCAGCGGATCTCAAGAGACCCAGTACTTC. This translates into CASGSQETQYF. V and J are TRBV6-1 and TRBJ2-5, with D unresolved. V was cut by 8 bases and J by 2 bases, with 6 bases left in between. Germline CDR1 MNHNS, CDR2 SASEGT. The CDR3 spans 11 residues.